This T cell receptor (delta chain) originates from a study of Vδ1+ human thymocytes. The CDR3 length is 21 residues. Trimming took 4 bases from V and 2 from J; bases not matched to a gene: 23. Germline V gene data show CDR1 as TSWWSYY and CDR2 as QGS. This clone was counted between two and nine times. What it recognizes is unknown. Study results and caveats: Many TRG clonotypes were shared between donors; TRD repertoires were essentially private. Highly polyclonal TRG and TRD repertoires with Gaussian CDR3 length distributions appeared in thymus. Approximately 20% of thymic delta-chain sequences were Vdelta2, with few Vdelta3, unlike blood Vdelta1+ controls.

Extracted RNA was reverse transcribed into cDNA. Pooled V-gene forward primers with one constant-region reverse primer generated the CDR3 amplicons by multiplex PCR. TCRdb re-processed the multiplex PCR reads via CATT. Of more than 50,000 delta-chain clones listed, 15% to 20% are singletons. After alphabeta T cell depletion, CD3+ Vdelta1+ Vdelta2- thymocytes were sorted. Between about 97% and 99.6% of sorted thymocytes were Vdelta1+. The sample comprised Vdelta1+ gamma-delta thymocytes from the thymus. Subset reported: FACS-sorted CD3+ TCRalphabeta- TCRVdelta1+ TCRVdelta2- thymocytes. The TCR originated in a boy younger than two who had congenital heart surgery. The chain recombines TRDV1 with TRDJ1; 9 nucleotides align to TRDD3. In DNA form, the CDR3 reads TGTGCTCTTGGGGCGTCTGGGGTTTGGGTCTCCAACTGGGGGAAGACCGATAAACTCATCTTT. It yields the protein CALGASGVWVSNWGKTDKLIF.